The 17 T cell receptor beta chains below were found in one sample sequenced in a study of beta chain features in type 1 diabetes. Of the isolated RNA, all was reverse transcribed, and so the sequenced material was expressed TCRB transcripts. Assay used: immunoSEQ multiplex PCR; TCRdb lists only in-frame clones, some missing. The sample records around 430,000 clones, 30% being singletons. Sequenced sample: naive CD4+ T cells from blood. The receptors shown here come from a man between 18 and 29 years old in good health.

This rearrangement joins TRBV28 to TRBJ2-6; TRBD2 aligns across 7 bases. This CDR3 region has 17 residues. V lost 4 bases, J lost 2 bases, and 8 bases stayed unmatched. The germline gives CDR1 MDHEN, CDR2 SYDVKM. CDR3 DNA sequence: TGTGCCAGCAGTTCACCAGCGGGATTAGCTGGGGCCAACGTCCTGACTTTC. This encodes CASSSPAGLAGANVLTF. Using reference TRBV28 and TRBJ2-6 for the parts outside the CDR3, the full variable domain is DVKVTQSSRYLVKRTGEKVFLECVQDMDHENMFWYRQDPGLGLRLIYFSYDVKMKEKGDIPEGYSVSREKKERFSLILESASTNQTSMYLCASSSPAGLAGANVLTFGAGSRLTVL.

This chain links TRBV7-3 with TRBJ2-1; TRBD2 aligns across 7 bases. The CDR3 length is 16 residues. Germline V CDR1 and CDR2: SGHTA, FQGTGA. Trimming took 4 bases from V and 0 from J; bases not matched to a gene: 6. For the CDR3, the DNA is TGTGCCAGCAGCTCAAAGGGAGGGCTCTCCTACAATGAGCAGTTCTTC. Protein sequence: CASSSKGGLSYNEQFF.

The DNA of the CDR3 is TGTGCCCTCTACTCCCTCGGGACCACAGATACGCAGTATTTT. Amino acid sequence: CALYSLGTTDTQYF. The chain joins TRBV30 to TRBJ2-3, with D possibly called TRBD1 or TRBD2 (5 bases each). This CDR3 comprises 14 residues. Trimming took 8 bases from V and 2 from J, leaving 17 bases between them. The germline CDR1 and CDR2 sequences are GTSNPN and SVGIG (reference sequence).

In this sample, this clone turned up a few times. This rearrangement joins TRBV7-8 to TRBJ2-5; TRBD2 might be the D (6 bases). Germline V CDR1 and CDR2: SGHVS, FQNEAQ. This CDR3 has 14 amino acids. V was clipped by 3 bases and J by 5 bases, with 13 bases between them. CDR3 nucleotides: TGTGCCAGCAGCTTCCGAAGGCTAGCGGAGACCCAGTACTTC. Its translation: CASSFRRLAETQYF.

Concerning this clone itself: The same CDR3 arises from other DNA sequences in this sample as well. V and J are TRBV30 and TRBJ2-5, with TRBD2 matching over 15 bases. The CDR3 length is 16 residues. From germline, CDR1 is GTSNPN and CDR2 SVGIG (reference sequence). The V segment lost 1 base and the J segment 2 bases; nucleotides outside the gene matches: 2. CDR3 sequence reads: CAWSEGLAGGQETQYF. CDR3 bases: TGTGCCTGGAGTGAAGGACTAGCGGGAGGGCAAGAGACCCAGTACTTC.

The J gene is TRBJ2-1, the V gene TRBV5-1; 9 bases are shared with TRBD1. Trimming removed 0 bases from V and 3 bases from J; junction bases left unmatched: 10. The CDR3 runs 18 residues. The germline V gene has CDR1 SGHRS and CDR2 YFSETQ. CDR3 bases: TGCGCCAGCAGCTTGGATGAGTTGGGACAGGGAAGCTACAATGAGCAGTTCTTC. Protein product: CASSLDELGQGSYNEQFF.

This clone was detected a few times. V and J are TRBV29-1 and TRBJ2-3, with D possibly called TRBD1 or TRBD2 (6 bases each). Germline CDR1 SQVTM, CDR2 ANQGSEA. The CDR3 is 14 amino acids. V lost 5 bases, J lost 5 bases, and 17 bases lay in between. The CDR3 sequence is CSVPVGGRGDTQYF. DNA for the CDR3: TGCAGCGTTCCGGTAGGGGGGCGGGGAGATACGCAGTATTTT.

The chain carries TRBV5-1 and TRBJ2-1, with 10 positions matching TRBD2. The CDR3 covers 16 residues. Unmatched junction bases numbered 4, after V lost 1 base and J lost 3 bases. CDR1 is SGHRS and CDR2 is YFSETQ in the germline V gene. CDR3 protein: CASSLTSGNYYNEQFF. CDR3 DNA sequence: TGCGCCAGCAGCTTGACTAGCGGGAACTACTACAATGAGCAGTTCTTC. Complete variable domain (other parts from reference TRBV5-1 and TRBJ2-1): KAGVTQTPRYLIKTRGQQVTLSCSPISGHRSVSWYQQTPGQGLQFLFEYFSETQRNKGNFPGRFSGRQFSNSRSEMNVSTLELGDSALYLCASSLTSGNYYNEQFFGPGTRLTVL.

In this sample, this clone turned up a few times. V is TRBV18 and J is TRBJ1-4, with D possibly being TRBD1 (5 bases). The CDR3 contains 15 residues. CDR1 is KGHSH, CDR2 LQKENI, per germline. V gave up 3 bases and J gave up 8 bases, with 16 bases separating them. CDR3 nucleotides: TGTGCCAGCTCACCGACCGACAGCTCTTTAGAAAAACTGTTTTTT. Its translation is CASSPTDSSLEKLFF.

For this clone: The junction differs from germline at one of its ends, possibly a read error. The chain joins TRBV29-1 to TRBJ2-7; D possibly corresponds to TRBD2 (5 bases). Per germline, CDR1 SQVTM and CDR2 ANQGSEA. This CDR3 has 14 residues. As DNA, the CDR3 is TGCAGCGTAGAAGGAGCGGTCAGACCCTACGAGCAGTACTTC. Protein product: CSVEGAVRPYEQYF.

This rearrangement joins TRBV5-4 to TRBJ2-1, with TRBD2 identical over 8 bases. The CDR3 totals 15 residues. From germline, CDR1 is SGHNT and CDR2 YYREEE (reference sequence). Losses at the gene ends were 0 bases for V and 9 bases for J; bases not matched to a gene: 8. This CDR3 is CASSLADRTSTEQFF. Here the CDR3 DNA reads TGTGCCAGCAGCTTGGCCGACCGGACTAGCACTGAGCAGTTCTTC.

The chain couples TRBV25-1 to TRBJ1-1, with D tentatively TRBD1 (5 bases). CDR3 size: 15 residues. Germline assignment: CDR1 MGHDK and CDR2 SYGVNS. Trimming took 3 bases from V and 4 from J, leaving 15 bases between them. The CDR3 protein is CASSDPAGGSTEAFF. CDR3 sequence (DNA): TGTGCCAGCAGTGACCCGGCGGGGGGGAGCACTGAAGCTTTCTTT.

The CDR3 loop is CAWSMGQGHGYTF. CDR3 sequence (DNA): TGTGCCTGGAGTATGGGACAGGGTCATGGCTACACCTTC. The chain carries TRBV30 and TRBJ1-2, with 9 bases identical to TRBD1. This CDR3 is 13 amino acids long. Trimming took 2 bases from V and 6 from J; bases not matched to a gene: 4. Germline CDR1 and CDR2: GTSNPN and SVGIG (reference sequence).

V and J are TRBV7-2 and TRBJ2-7, with D possibly matching TRBD1 (5 bases). This CDR3 comprises 12 residues. V lost 4 bases and J lost 8, with 12 bases in between. The V gene's germline CDR1 is SGHTA and CDR2 FQGNSA. CDR3 sequence reads: CASSWTNYQQYF. The DNA for the CDR3 is TGTGCCAGCAGCTGGACAAACTATCAGCAGTACTTC. Complete variable domain (other parts from reference TRBV7-2 and TRBJ2-7): GAGVSQSPSNKVTEKGKDVELRCDPISGHTALYWYRQSLGQGLEFLIYFQGNSAPDKSGLPSDRFSAERTGGSVSTLTIQRTQQEDSAVYLCASSWTNYQQYFGPGTRLTVT.

In this sample, this clone turned up a few times. V gene TRBV15 combines with J gene TRBJ2-7; tentatively, D is TRBD1 (6 bases). The CDR3 is 16 residues long. Germline CDR1 LNHNV, CDR2 YYDKDF (reference sequence). The V gene lost 0 bases and the J gene lost 1 base, with 13 bases spanning the gap. The CDR3 reads CATSRDNTRGSYEQYF. The CDR3 DNA sequence: TGTGCCACCAGCAGAGATAATACTAGGGGGTCCTACGAGCAGTACTTC.

The chain combines TRBV5-1 with TRBJ2-3; D unresolved. The CDR3 spans 14 residues. Germline CDR1 and CDR2: SGHRS and YFSETQ. V was trimmed by 2 bases and J by 1 base, leaving 8 bases between them. The CDR3 protein is CASSFGEGTDTQYF. The CDR3 DNA reads as TGCGCCAGCAGCTTCGGAGAGGGCACAGATACGCAGTATTTT.

The rearrangement joins TRBV7-3 to TRBJ2-2; no clear D. Germline CDR1 SGHTA, CDR2 FQGTGA. The CDR3 is 15 amino acids. Trimming cost V 1 base and J 6 bases, with 12 bases left between them. The CDR3 is CASSLNTRSAGELFF. CDR3 DNA sequence: TGTGCCAGCAGCTTAAACACTCGTTCGGCCGGGGAGCTGTTTTTT.